Listed here are 22 T cell receptor beta chains from one sample, sequenced in a study of cytomegalovirus exposure and HLA in healthy donors. Both 60 Vbeta primers and 13 Jbeta primers went into the PCR. Assay used: immunoSEQ multiplex PCR; TCRdb lists only in-frame clones, some missing. The sample includes around 140,000 clones, about 74% of them seen just once. The sequenced material came from PBMCs. These receptors were obtained from a male donor in good health and CMV-seronegative.

V and J are TRBV5-1 and TRBJ1-4; 9 nucleotides align to TRBD1. V dropped 3 bases and J dropped 8; count of bases not matched to a gene: 17. CDR1 SGHRS and CDR2 YFSETQ come from the germline V gene. The CDR3 loop spans 18 amino acids. The CDR3 DNA sequence: TGCGCCAGCAGCTCGGGACAGGGTTTCGTGGGGGAGGTGGAAAAACTGTTTTTT. Its translation: CASSSGQGFVGEVEKLFF.

This chain joins TRBV5-8 and TRBJ2-3; D is unclear. The length of the CDR3 is 14 residues. Germline CDR1 reads SGHTS; CDR2 reads YDEGEE. Trimming removed 5 bases at V and 1 base at J, with 11 bases between. CDR3 in DNA: TGTGCCAGCAGTTACGCACGGGGCACAGATACGCAGTATTTT. It encodes CASSYARGTDTQYF.

The genes are TRBV6-6 and TRBJ2-7, with a tentative D call TRBD2 (6 bases). Germline V gives CDR1 MNHNY, CDR2 SVGAGI (reference sequence). This CDR3 region has 16 residues. With 2 bases removed from V and 1 base from J, the gap between germline ends came to 15 bases. The CDR3 spells CASSYVGVAESYEQYF. The CDR3, as DNA: TGTGCCAGCAGTTACGTCGGGGTAGCGGAGTCCTACGAGCAGTACTTC.

V usage is TRBV7-9 and J usage is TRBJ1-2, with D maybe TRBD1 (5 bases). In germline, CDR1 is SEHNR, CDR2 FQNEAQ (reference sequence). V gave up 4 bases and J gave up 0 bases, with 15 bases separating them. The CDR3 totals 16 residues. CDR3 in DNA: TGTGCCAGCAGCTCCCCCAAGGGGTTGTCTAACTATGGCTACACCTTC. It specifies CASSSPKGLSNYGYTF. Looking up the rest from reference TRBV7-9 and TRBJ1-2 gives the full variable domain: DTGVSQNPRHKITKRGQNVTFRCDPISEHNRLYWYRQTLGQGPEFLTYFQNEAQLEKSRLLSDRFSAERPKGSFSTLEIQRTEQGDSAMYLCASSSPKGLSNYGYTFGSGTRLTVV.

This clone was found once. This chain connects TRBV6-1 to TRBJ1-1, with D perhaps matching TRBD1 (6 bases). This CDR3 has 12 residues. V was cut by 7 bases and J by 8 bases, with 14 bases left in between. The V gene's germline CDR1 is MNHNS and CDR2 SASEGT. CDR3 nucleotides: TGTGCCAGCACAGGGGCCCCAAGGGAAGCTTTCTTT. This gives the protein CASTGAPREAFF.

The chain employs TRBV7-2 and TRBJ2-5, with 11 bases aligning to TRBD2. This CDR3 comprises 15 residues. The junction had 5 bases not matched to a gene; V was cut back by 3 bases and J by 5 bases. Germline V lookup: CDR1 SGHTA, CDR2 FQGNSA. CDR3 residues: CASSLGTSGVETQYF. CDR3 DNA sequence: TGTGCCAGCAGCTTGGGGACTAGCGGTGTTGAGACCCAGTACTTC.

The chain links TRBV5-4 to TRBJ2-7; perhaps TRBD2 as D (5 bases). Germline V gene sequence: CDR1 SGHNT, CDR2 YYREEE (reference sequence). This CDR3 region has 13 residues. The V end lost 4 bases, the J end lost 4 bases, and 12 bases lay between the germline ends. This CDR3 is CASSRIGGYEQYF. CDR3 in DNA: TGTGCCAGCAGCCGGATAGGCGGGTACGAGCAGTACTTC.

The J gene is TRBJ1-3, the V gene TRBV5-1; D remains ambiguous. Germline CDR1 SGHRS, CDR2 YFSETQ. Trimming removed 6 bases from V and 0 bases from J, with 16 bases in between. The CDR3 is 16 amino acids. CDR3 sequence reads: CASTQSGPSSGNTIYF. Written as DNA, the CDR3 is TGCGCCAGCACCCAGTCAGGCCCGAGCTCTGGAAACACCATATATTTT.

The CDR3 here is CAISESPGTPYEQYF. The DNA of the CDR3 is TGTGCCATCAGTGAGTCGCCCGGGACACCCTACGAGCAGTACTTC. The chain has TRBV10-3 and TRBJ2-7; possible D gene TRBD1, 6 bases. V shed 0 bases and J shed 2 bases, with 11 bases lying between them. Germline CDR1 and CDR2: ENHRY and SYGVKD. CDR3 length equals 15 residues.

V gene TRBV9 combines with J gene TRBJ2-7, with D hard to call. The CDR3 contains 14 residues. Trimming stripped 0 bases from V and 0 bases from J, with 7 bases between. CDR1 is SGDLS, CDR2 YYNGEE, per germline. The CDR3 sequence is CASSVGTASYEQYF. CDR3 DNA sequence: TGTGCCAGCAGCGTAGGAACAGCCTCCTACGAGCAGTACTTC.

This chain connects TRBV4-1 to TRBJ2-1; no reliable D call. Per the germline V gene, CDR1 is MGHRA and CDR2 is YSYEKL. The ends were cut back, 3 bases at V and 8 bases at J, with 5 bases in the middle. The CDR3 covers 11 residues. This CDR3 is CASSQSDEQFF. The CDR3 DNA follows: TGCGCCAGCAGCCAGAGCGATGAGCAGTTCTTC.

The chain has TRBV7-9 and TRBJ2-7; 8 bases fit TRBD1. With V trimmed by 5 bases and J by 0 bases, 12 bases remained unmatched. The CDR3 is 17 amino acids. Germline assignment: CDR1 SEHNR and CDR2 FQNEAQ (reference sequence). The CDR3 sequence is CASSPRGPGDPSYEQYF. The DNA for the CDR3 is TGTGCCAGCAGCCCCAGGGGGCCGGGGGATCCCTCCTACGAGCAGTACTTC.

This rearrangement joins TRBV7-9 to TRBJ2-1; 12 bases agree with TRBD2. The length of the CDR3 is 15 residues. Germline assignment: CDR1 SEHNR and CDR2 FQNEAQ (reference sequence). With 5 bases clipped from V and 6 bases from J, the junction kept 5 bases outside the gene matches. The CDR3 nucleotides are TGTGCCAGCAGCCGCGAACTAGCGGGAGGCAATGAGCAGTTCTTC. Translating it yields CASSRELAGGNEQFF.

The J gene is TRBJ2-2, the V gene TRBV7-2; D perhaps matches TRBD2 (6 bases). The CDR3 consists of 14 residues. CDR1 and CDR2 from the germline V gene are SGHTA and FQGNSA. The V end lost 5 bases, the J end lost 7 bases, and 14 bases lay between the germline ends. The chain's CDR3 is CASSLGLRGGELFF. The CDR3 DNA reads as TGTGCCAGCAGCCTGGGACTGCGCGGCGGGGAGCTGTTTTTT.

This clone was seen more than once but under ten times. The DNA of the CDR3 is TGTGCCAGCTCACCAACTAGTACTAGCGGGAGCGTCGGGGAGCTGTTTTTT. As protein: CASSPTSTSGSVGELFF. The rearrangement links TRBV18 to TRBJ2-2; 11 bases align to TRBD2. Germline V lookup: CDR1 KGHSH, CDR2 LQKENI. CDR3 size: 17 residues. Trimming cost V 2 bases and J 7 bases; bases outside gene matches: 9. Variable domain in full (rest from reference TRBV18 and TRBJ2-2): NAGVMQNPRHLVRRRGQEARLRCSPMKGHSHVYWYRQLPEEGLKFMVYLQKENIIDESGMPKERFSAEFPKEGPSILRIQQVVRGDSAAYFCASSPTSTSGSVGELFFGEGSRLTVL.

This CDR3 is CASSETRLAGGGEQYF. The CDR3 DNA follows: TGTGCCAGCAGTGAAACAAGACTAGCGGGAGGAGGGGAGCAGTACTTC. The genes are TRBV2 and TRBJ2-7, with 13 nucleotides matching TRBD2. V shed 2 bases and J 7 bases; nucleotides not matched to a gene: 8. There are 16 residues in the CDR3. The germline V gene has CDR1 SNHLY and CDR2 FYNNEI.

As regards this clone: Distinct nucleotide sequences in the sample also encode this CDR3. V usage is TRBV10-3 and J usage is TRBJ1-2; possible D gene TRBD1, 5 bases. Per germline, CDR1 ENHRY and CDR2 SYGVKD. Trimming removed 4 bases at V and 2 bases at J, with 14 bases between. The CDR3 consists of 15 residues. The CDR3 DNA follows: TGTGCCATCAGTGCGGCGGCGGGGCAGAACTATGGCTACACCTTC. Protein product: CAISAAAGQNYGYTF.

The chain employs TRBV18 and TRBJ2-3, with TRBD2 matching over 15 bases. The CDR3 length is 17 residues. J was trimmed by 2 bases and V by 5 bases; bases with no gene match: 5. Germline loops: CDR1 KGHSH, CDR2 LQKENI. This CDR3 is CASSNGLAGGVTDTQYF. CDR3 coding DNA: TGTGCCAGCTCAAACGGACTAGCGGGGGGGGTCACAGATACGCAGTATTTT.

The V gene is TRBV9, the J gene TRBJ2-5; possibly TRBD2 for D (7 bases). V was clipped by 4 bases and J by 5 bases, with 21 bases between them. Per the germline V gene, CDR1 is SGDLS and CDR2 is YYNGEE. CDR3 length: 16 amino acids. The CDR3, as DNA: TGTGCCAGCAGCTTCACCGGGGGGCCTTCGGTGGAGACCCAGTACTTC. It translates to CASSFTGGPSVETQYF.

The chain links TRBV6-5 to TRBJ2-1, with D perhaps TRBD2 (5 bases). Deletions cut 0 bases from V and 9 bases from J, with 18 bases between. Germline values: CDR1 MNHEY, CDR2 SVGAGI. The CDR3 length is 16 residues. In DNA, the CDR3 is TGTGCCAGCAGTTACTCAGGCGGGTACCTACACGGTGAGCAGTTCTTC. It encodes CASSYSGGYLHGEQFF.

V usage is TRBV13 and J usage is TRBJ1-1; D uncertain. Germline-derived CDR1 and CDR2 are PRHDT and FYEKMQ (reference sequence). The CDR3 contains 15 residues. Between the trimmed V and J ends, which lost 2 bases and 0 bases, there was a span of 10 bases. The CDR3, as DNA: TGTGCCAGCAGCTTAAGGAGACTCATGAACACTGAAGCTTTCTTT. It encodes CASSLRRLMNTEAFF.

This clone turned up a few times. CDR3: CASLTGGNGELFF. In DNA form, the CDR3 reads TGTGCCAGCTTGACAGGGGGTAACGGGGAGCTGTTTTTT. The chain recombines TRBV2 with TRBJ2-2; TRBD1 matches at 9 bases. The junction had 5 bases not matched to a gene; V was cut back by 8 bases and J by 7 bases. Germline lookup yields CDR1 SNHLY and CDR2 FYNNEI. This CDR3 has 13 residues. Variable domain in full (rest from reference TRBV2 and TRBJ2-2): EPEVTQTPSHQVTQMGQEVILRCVPISNHLYFYWYRQILGQKVEFLVSFYNNEISEKSEIFDDQFSVERPDGSNFTLKIRSTKLEDSAMYFCASLTGGNGELFFGEGSRLTVL.